One TCR beta chain is described in this entry. The authors' processing: Reference gene primer amplification yielded estimated nucleated cell counts. Only in-frame clones appear in the TCRdb table, and some are missing; sequencing was by immunoSEQ multiplex PCR. Clone size and V and J calls were adopted from that table, with D and trimming inferred from the DNA. The table lists some 160,000 clones, around 90% of them singletons. Patients of the Seattle cohort, enrolled during active infection, were followed longitudinally. Trimming took 5 bases from V and 2 from J, leaving 12 bases between them. The CDR3 sequence is 15 residues long. The germline V gene encodes CDR1 MDHEN and CDR2 SYDVKM. This specimen comes from a study of blood T cell repertoires in COVID-19. Study-wide context: Some COVID-19 samples were acute and others convalescent; all came from the United States, Italy and Spain. From T cells, B-cell-depleted T cells, or PBMCs came the material, which was cDNA or gDNA.

V usage is TRBV28 and J usage is TRBJ1-4; a weak D match, TRBD1 (6 bases). The source is an elderly woman with COVID-19, enrolled during active disease. Sequencing input: peripheral blood. CDR3 nucleotide sequence: TGTGCCAGCAGTCGCAACCAGGGGACTAATGAAAAACTGTTTTTT. Protein sequence: CASSRNQGTNEKLFF.